Sequencing of this T cell receptor (beta chain) was carried out in a study of CD8 T cells in Susac syndrome. Study-wide context: Among the Susac syndrome patients sequenced, 5 or 6 had active disease and about eight were in remission.

Random-hexamer reverse transcription was applied to about 0.5 to 1 ug RNA. TCRdb fed the immunoSEQ multiplex PCR reads into MiXCR, producing one record per CDR3 protein. Seen here are approximately 120,000 distinct CDR3 sequences, about 94% observed once, and the top ten hold less than 0.25%. The CDR3 loop spans 15 amino acids. Trimming pared 5 bases from V and 1 base from J, leaving 9 bases between. Study-wide points: Clonal expansion was present among Susac CD8+ cells. This expansion reached its peak in TEMRA cells and in active patients.

Details on this clonotype: Its antigen is not known.

This receptor was identified in a human donor with Susac syndrome. V and J are TRBV12-3 or TRBV12-4 and TRBJ2-6; weak D call: TRBD2 (6 bases). Sequencing was done on a sample of CD8+ T cells from PBMCs. The DNA of the CDR3 is TGTGCCAGCAGTCCCGGGAGTTCTGGGGCCAACGTCCTGACTTTC. Translation gives CASSPGSSGANVLTF.